The following is a T cell receptor (beta chain) sequence with its context. These data are taken from a study of blood T cell repertoires in COVID-19. The V gene end was trimmed by 4 bases and the J gene end by 1 base; junction bases not matched to a gene: 6. The CDR3 sequence is 16 residues long. Germline CDR1 and CDR2: SGHRS and YFSETQ. Sequencing used immunoSEQ multiplex PCR; TCRdb keeps in-frame clones, though not all of them. The sample lists approximately 280,000 clones; 75% to 85% were seen once. The chain uses TRBV5-1 and TRBJ2-3; TRBD1 matches at 10 bases. The clonotype comes from a man in his fifties with active or convalescent COVID-19. Material for sequencing was peripheral blood. This CDR3 is CASSVGTGAGTDTQYF. CDR3 bases: TGCGCCAGCAGCGTAGGGACAGGGGCCGGCACAGATACGCAGTATTTT.